This entry is about one T cell receptor (beta chain). Sequencing was performed with immunoSEQ multiplex PCR; in TCRdb, only in-frame clones are kept and a portion is missing. The data hold 55,000 or so clones, with around 92% observed a single time. The CDR3 covers 15 residues. Germline CDR1 reads MNHEY; CDR2 reads SVGAGI. The trim removed 6 bases at V and 4 bases at J, leaving 8 bases unmatched. This record belongs to a study of T cell changes during pregnancy in multiple sclerosis. The TCR comes from a female donor in good health, enrolled as a control in a pregnancy study. The sample was CD4+ T cells from peripheral blood mononuclear cells, taken after pregnancy. This sequence joins TRBV6-5 and TRBJ2-1; 8 bases are a match to TRBD1. The CDR3 coding sequence is TGTGCCAGCAGCAGAGACAGGGGAAGTTACAATGAGCAGTTCTTC. This sequence encodes CASSRDRGSYNEQFF.